This TCR beta chain was captured by sequencing in a study of CXCR3-negative and CXCR3-positive naive CD8 T cells. Study-wide findings and caveats: The TRB CDR3s that CXCR3-positive naive cells carried were more hydrophobic than those of CXCR3-negative naive cells. The study inferred TCR strength from TRB CDR3 properties and found comparable surface CD5 between naive subsets. Diversity in memory CD8+ cells fell much lower than the comparably high levels seen in both naive subsets.

Germline assignment: CDR1 GTSNPN and CDR2 SVGIG (reference sequence). This CDR3 comprises 15 residues. This clonotype is classed as medium-sized by frequency. Its antigen is undetermined. Each TRB cDNA library was prepared by 5' RACE (with UMI labels). TCRdb re-called the 5' RACE reads and shows each CDR3 protein once, DNA omitted. In all, the sample yields more than 5,500 distinct CDR3 sequences. Triplicate sorts, 300,000 cells apiece, were made for each CD8+ T cell subset. Naivety in CD8+ T cells corresponded to a CD45RO-CCR7+CD27+CD95- phenotype. Input material: naive CXCR3+ CD8+ T cells from blood. Indicated subset: CD45RO-CCR7+CD27+CD95- naive CD8+ T cells expressing CXCR3 (TNR3+). The source of this sequence is a human donor in good health. Some clones in this sample may be carry-over from other donors' samples. The chain links TRBV30 to TRBJ1-1; absent DNA, TCRdb's TRBD1 call cannot be checked. The CDR3 sequence is CAWSPPDRDNTEAFF.